This T cell receptor (beta chain) was obtained from a study of beta chain features in type 1 diabetes (dated by TCRdb to between 2018 and 2020). For the wider study: Patients and healthy donors did not differ in mean age, gender distribution, total cell number or subset yield. A total of 107,917,701 sorted cells were examined across all samples, and the number of cells per subset was strongly correlated with RNA yield. In the study, recently diagnosed type 1 diabetes patients and matched healthy donors were compared on the TCRB repertoires of their sorted circulating CD4+ T cell subsets. Regulatory and stem cell-like memory subsets were isolated from only 8 patients and roughly 8 healthy donors, whereas naive and central memory subsets came from all 30 or so donors. Broad study findings and their caveats: Naive, central memory and regulatory TCRB repertoires appeared to be more alike among patients than among healthy donors. Fewer insertions and more nucleotide deletions at VDJ recombination sites were observed in patients with type 1 diabetes, implying thymic rearrangement abnormalities. Only small numbers of individuals were included in the HLA sub-analyses, which left unresolved whether HLA type had any influence on TCRB rearrangement. In all four CD4+ subsets, TCRB CDR3 length was moderately but significantly shorter in type 1 diabetes patients. PCR may preferentially amplify shorter templates, but because patient and control samples were amplified and corrected together, any resulting skew would affect both groups equally. Because cDNA rather than genomic DNA was sequenced, highly expressing activated cells could have been over-represented, although no difference in activation and CD3 levels was found between groups.

From each donor, a single peripheral blood sample of 100 to 150 mL on average was drawn into heparinised tubes. Using a panel that included CD45RO, CCR7, CD25, CD127, CD95 and CD27, naive, central memory, regulatory and stem cell-like memory CD4+ T cells were sorted on a BD FACSAria II. Every sorted population had a purity above 95%. PBMCs were isolated right away by Lymphoprep density gradient centrifugation and were stained directly, without culture. So that batch effects would be minimized, each experiment stained and sorted samples in pairs, pairing one healthy donor with one patient. All of the isolated RNA was reverse transcribed with the High Capacity cDNA Reverse Transcription Kit, so expressed TCRB transcripts were sequenced. Deep immunoSEQ sequencing was applied to naive, central memory and regulatory T cell samples, giving an average of approximately 4 million total reads per sample. Sorted cells were lysed in RLT buffer, and RNA was extracted using DNase-treated RNeasy Micro or Mini kits according to cell number. To prevent cross-contamination, each cell subset was processed individually, whereas patient and healthy donor samples were processed jointly. The immunoSEQ multiplex PCR was used to amplify TCRB sequences from cDNA, yielding 87-bp fragments that span the CDR3 region. Amplicons were sequenced on the Illumina HiSeq platform. Regarding the original processing steps: PCR bias was corrected computationally using synthetic template baselines, and reads within Hamming distance 2 were collapsed, with unmergeable singletons discarded. Reads were aligned against IMGT to assign V, D and J genes, CDR3 length and insertions or deletions at six rearrangement sites. Within each subset, clonotype counts were normalized to sorted cell number, and only after that were true diversity and Gini coefficients computed with the tcR R package. Repertoire sharing was quantified using the overlap coefficient calculated on TCRB nucleotide sequences. Out-of-frame TCRB sequences from naive cells were analyzed as a proxy for the pre-selection repertoire. Held by TCRdb, this immuneACCESS table contains in-frame sequences only and omits some clones. Under half of the omission traces to an unresolved V gene where checked; the cause of the rest is unknown. V, J and clone size derive from that table, while D and trimming were established from the DNA sequence. The sample table holds hundreds of thousands of clones, of which around 10% were seen once. Over 0.04% of the sample comes from the top ten.

The CDR3 runs 12 residues from the cysteine to the phenylalanine. Just the 36-base CDR3 DNA is kept, in frame starting at base 1. Via the germline V gene (reference sequence), CDR1 is SEHNR and CDR2 FQNEAQ. V is reduced by 5 bases and J by 3 bases, leaving a spacing of 7 bases between them. This clone was picked up a small number of times. Its cognate antigen has yet to be identified. There are no base qualities to consult, and no much larger clone falls within one base. The sequence was collected from a woman younger than 35 in good health. The V and J segments used are TRBV7-9 and TRBJ1-1, with the identity of the D gene unclear. The sequenced sample consisted of naive CD4+ T cells from blood. The cell subset or site label, as the study defines it: true naive CD4+ T cells. The CDR3 is CASSGQHTEAFF. The nucleotide sequence reads as follows: TGTGCCAGCAGCGGTCAACACACTGAAGCTTTCTTT.